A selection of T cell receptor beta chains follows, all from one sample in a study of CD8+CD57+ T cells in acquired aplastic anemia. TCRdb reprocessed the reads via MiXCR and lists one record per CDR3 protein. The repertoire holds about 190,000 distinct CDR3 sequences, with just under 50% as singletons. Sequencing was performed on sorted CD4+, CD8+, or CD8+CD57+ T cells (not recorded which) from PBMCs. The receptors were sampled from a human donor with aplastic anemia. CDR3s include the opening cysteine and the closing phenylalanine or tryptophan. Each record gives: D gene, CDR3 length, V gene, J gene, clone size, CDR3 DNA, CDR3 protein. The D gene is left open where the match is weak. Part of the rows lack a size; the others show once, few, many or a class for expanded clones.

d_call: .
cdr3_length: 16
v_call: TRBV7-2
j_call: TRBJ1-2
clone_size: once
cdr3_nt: TGTGCCAGCAGCTTTAGGGGGACCGGGCAGAGCTATGGCTACACCTTC
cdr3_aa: CASSFRGTGQSYGYTF

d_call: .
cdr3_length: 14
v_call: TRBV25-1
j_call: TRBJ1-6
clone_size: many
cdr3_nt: TGTGCCAGCAGGGGGACTACATACAATTCACCCCTCCACTTT
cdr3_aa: CASRGTTYNSPLHF

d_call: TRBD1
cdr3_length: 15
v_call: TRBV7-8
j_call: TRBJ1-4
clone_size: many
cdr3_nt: TGTGCCAGCAGCTCTTGGCCAGGGGGCTCGGAAAAACTGTTTTTT
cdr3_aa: CASSSWPGGSEKLFF

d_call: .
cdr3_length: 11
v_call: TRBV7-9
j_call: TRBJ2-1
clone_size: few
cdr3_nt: TGTGCCAGCAGCTTCTGGAGAGAGCAGTTCTTC
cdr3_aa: CASSFWREQFF

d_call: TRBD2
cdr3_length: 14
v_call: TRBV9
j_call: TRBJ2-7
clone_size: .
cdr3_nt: TGTGCCAGCGCTGGGACTAGCGCCTACTACGAGCAGTACTTC
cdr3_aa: CASAGTSAYYEQYF

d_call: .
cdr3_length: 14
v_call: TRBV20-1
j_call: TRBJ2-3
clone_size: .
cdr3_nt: TGCAGTGCCACTCTCGGCGGGACTGCAGATACGCAGTATTTT
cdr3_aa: CSATLGGTADTQYF

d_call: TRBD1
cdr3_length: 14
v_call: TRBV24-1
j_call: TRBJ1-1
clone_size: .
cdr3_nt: TGTGCCACCAGGGATTACGGTGAGACAGGGCGAGCTTTCTTT
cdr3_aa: CATRDYGETGRAFF

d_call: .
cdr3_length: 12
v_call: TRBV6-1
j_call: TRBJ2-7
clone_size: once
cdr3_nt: TGTGCCAGCAGGCGGAGCGTCTACGAGCAGTACTTC
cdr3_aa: CASRRSVYEQYF

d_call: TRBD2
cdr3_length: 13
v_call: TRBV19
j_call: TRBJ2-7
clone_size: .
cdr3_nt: TGTGCCAGTAGTACGGGACTAGGCAACGAGCAGTACTTC
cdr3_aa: CASSTGLGNEQYF

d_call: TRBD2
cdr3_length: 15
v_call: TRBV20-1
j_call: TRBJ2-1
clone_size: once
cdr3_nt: TGCAGTGCGCAATCTCCAGCGGGAGAAGACAATGAGCAGTTCTTC
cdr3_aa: CSAQSPAGEDNEQFF